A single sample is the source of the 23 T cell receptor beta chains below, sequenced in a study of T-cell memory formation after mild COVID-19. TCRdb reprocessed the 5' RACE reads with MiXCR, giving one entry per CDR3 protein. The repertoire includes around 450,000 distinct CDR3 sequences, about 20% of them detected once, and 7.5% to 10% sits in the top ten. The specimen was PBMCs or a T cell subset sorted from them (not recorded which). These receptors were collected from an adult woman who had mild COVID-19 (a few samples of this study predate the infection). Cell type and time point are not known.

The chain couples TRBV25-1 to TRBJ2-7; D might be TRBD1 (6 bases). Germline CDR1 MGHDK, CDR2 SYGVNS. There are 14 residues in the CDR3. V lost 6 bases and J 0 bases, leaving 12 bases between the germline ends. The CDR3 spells CASSQGWSSYEQYF. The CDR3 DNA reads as TGTGCCAGCAGCCAGGGGTGGAGCTCCTACGAGCAGTACTTC.

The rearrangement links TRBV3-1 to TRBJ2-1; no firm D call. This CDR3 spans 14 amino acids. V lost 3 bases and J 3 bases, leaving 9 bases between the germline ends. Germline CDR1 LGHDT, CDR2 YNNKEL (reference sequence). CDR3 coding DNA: TGTGCCAGCAGCCAGAACTACTACTACAATGAGCAGTTCTTC. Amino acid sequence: CASSQNYYYNEQFF.

CDR3 residues: CASSEAGTGNQPQHF. The CDR3 DNA is TGTGCCAGCAGTGAAGCTGGGACAGGCAATCAGCCCCAGCATTTT. This chain links TRBV2 with TRBJ1-5; 7 nucleotides agree with TRBD1. After removal of 0 bases from V and 2 bases from J, the junction contained 1 base not matched to a gene. The CDR3 totals 15 residues. Germline assignment: CDR1 SNHLY and CDR2 FYNNEI.

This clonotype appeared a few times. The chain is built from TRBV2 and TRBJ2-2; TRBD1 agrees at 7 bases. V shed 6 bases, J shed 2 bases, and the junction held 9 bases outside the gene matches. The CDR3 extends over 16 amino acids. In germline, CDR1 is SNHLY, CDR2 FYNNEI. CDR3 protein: CASSEIGTDNTGELFF. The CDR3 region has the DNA TGTGCCAGCAGCGAAATCGGGACAGATAACACCGGGGAGCTGTTTTTT.

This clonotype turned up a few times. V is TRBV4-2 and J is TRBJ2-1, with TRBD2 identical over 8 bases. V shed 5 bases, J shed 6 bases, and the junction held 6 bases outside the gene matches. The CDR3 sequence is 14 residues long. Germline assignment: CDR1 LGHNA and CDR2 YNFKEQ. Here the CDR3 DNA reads TGTGCCAGCAGCACGGGGGGGGGCCGCAATGAGCAGTTCTTC. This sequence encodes CASSTGGGRNEQFF.

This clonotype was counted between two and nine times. The CDR3 sequence is CATSDLEGETDTQYF. The CDR3 coding sequence is TGTGCCACCAGTGATTTGGAAGGGGAAACAGATACGCAGTATTTT. The rearrangement uses TRBV24-1 and TRBJ2-3; tentatively, D is TRBD1 (5 bases). Germline V CDR1 and CDR2: KGHDR, SFDVKD. Trimming removed 0 bases at V and 3 bases at J, with 9 bases between. This CDR3 contains 15 residues.

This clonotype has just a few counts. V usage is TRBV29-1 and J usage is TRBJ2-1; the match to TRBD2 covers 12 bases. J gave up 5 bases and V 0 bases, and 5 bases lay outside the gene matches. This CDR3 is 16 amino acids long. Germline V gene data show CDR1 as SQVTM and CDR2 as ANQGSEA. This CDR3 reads CSVEDRTSGRNNEQFF. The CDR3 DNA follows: TGCAGCGTTGAAGATCGAACTAGCGGGAGGAACAATGAGCAGTTCTTC.

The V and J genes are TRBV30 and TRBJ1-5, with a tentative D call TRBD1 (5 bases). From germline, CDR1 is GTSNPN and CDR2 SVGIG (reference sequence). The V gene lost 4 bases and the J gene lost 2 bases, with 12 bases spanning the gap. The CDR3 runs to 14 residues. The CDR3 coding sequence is TGTGCCTGGACCAGGTCGGGGGGCAATCAGCCCCAGCATTTT. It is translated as CAWTRSGGNQPQHF.

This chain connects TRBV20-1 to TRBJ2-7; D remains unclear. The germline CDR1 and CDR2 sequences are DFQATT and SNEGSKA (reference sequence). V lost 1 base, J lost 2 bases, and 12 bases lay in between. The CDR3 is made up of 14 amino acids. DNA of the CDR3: TGCAGTGCTAGAGGGGTTTTTAAGGCCTACGAGCAGTACTTC. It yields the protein CSARGVFKAYEQYF.

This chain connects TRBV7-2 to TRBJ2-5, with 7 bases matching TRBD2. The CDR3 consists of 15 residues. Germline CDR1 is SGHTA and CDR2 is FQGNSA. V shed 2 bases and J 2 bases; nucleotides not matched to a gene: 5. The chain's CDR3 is CASSLHREVQETQYF. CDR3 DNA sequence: TGTGCCAGCAGCTTACACCGGGAGGTACAAGAGACCCAGTACTTC.

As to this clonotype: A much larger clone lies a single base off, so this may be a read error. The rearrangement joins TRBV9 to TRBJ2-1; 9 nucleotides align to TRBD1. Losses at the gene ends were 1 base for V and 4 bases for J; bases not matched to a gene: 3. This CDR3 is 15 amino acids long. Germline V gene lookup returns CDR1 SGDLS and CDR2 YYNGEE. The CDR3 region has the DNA TGTGCCAGCAGCGTACTGGGACAGGGATACAATGAGCAGTTCTTC. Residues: CASSVLGQGYNEQFF.

The CDR3 sequence: CASSPWRPANTGELFF. Here the CDR3 DNA reads TGTGCCAGCAGCCCCTGGAGGCCCGCGAACACCGGGGAGCTGTTTTTT. The gene calls are TRBV3-1 and TRBJ2-2, with D possibly TRBD2 on 5 matching bases. This CDR3 contains 16 residues. Per germline, CDR1 LGHDT and CDR2 YNNKEL (reference sequence). Trimming took 4 bases from V and 0 from J, leaving 12 bases between them. Based on the CDR3 plus reference TRBV3-1 and TRBJ2-2, the full variable domain is DTAVSQTPKYLVTQMGNDKSIKCEQNLGHDTMYWYKQDSKKFLKIMFSYNNKELIINETVPNRFSPKSPDKAHLNLHINSLELGDSAVYFCASSPWRPANTGELFFGEGSRLTVL.

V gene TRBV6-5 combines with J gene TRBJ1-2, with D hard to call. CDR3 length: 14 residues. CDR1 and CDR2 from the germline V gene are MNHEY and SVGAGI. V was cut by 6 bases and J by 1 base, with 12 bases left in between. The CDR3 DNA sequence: TGTGCCAGCAGGACGGATGATCTTAACTATGGCTACACCTTC. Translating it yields CASRTDDLNYGYTF.

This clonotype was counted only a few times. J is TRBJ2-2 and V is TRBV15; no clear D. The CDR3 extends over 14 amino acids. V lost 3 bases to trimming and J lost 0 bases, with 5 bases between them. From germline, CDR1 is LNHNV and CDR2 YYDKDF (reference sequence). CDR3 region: CATSRASNTGELFF. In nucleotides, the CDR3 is TGTGCCACCAGCAGGGCCTCGAACACCGGGGAGCTGTTTTTT.

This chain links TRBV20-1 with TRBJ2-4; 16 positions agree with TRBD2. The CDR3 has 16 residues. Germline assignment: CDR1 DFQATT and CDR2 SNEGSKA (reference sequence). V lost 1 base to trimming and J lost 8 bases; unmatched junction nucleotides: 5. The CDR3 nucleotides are TGCAGTGCTAGAGCCGGGACTAGCGGGAGGGAGGACATTCAGTACTTC. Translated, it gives CSARAGTSGREDIQYF.

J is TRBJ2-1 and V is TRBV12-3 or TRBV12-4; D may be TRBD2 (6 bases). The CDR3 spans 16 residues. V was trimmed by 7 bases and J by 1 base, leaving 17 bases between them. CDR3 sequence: CASTQSGTRSYNEQFF. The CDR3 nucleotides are TGTGCCAGCACTCAATCGGGGACTCGGTCCTACAATGAGCAGTTCTTC.

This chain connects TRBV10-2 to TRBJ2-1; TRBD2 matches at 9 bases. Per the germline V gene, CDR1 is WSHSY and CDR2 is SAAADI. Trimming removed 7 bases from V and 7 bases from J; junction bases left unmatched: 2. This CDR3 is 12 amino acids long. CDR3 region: CASNSGRNEQFF. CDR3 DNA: TGCGCCAGCAATAGCGGGAGAAATGAGCAGTTCTTC.

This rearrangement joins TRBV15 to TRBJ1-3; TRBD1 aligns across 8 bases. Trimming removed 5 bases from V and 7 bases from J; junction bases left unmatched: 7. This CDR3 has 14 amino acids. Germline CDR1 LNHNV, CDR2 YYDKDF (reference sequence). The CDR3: CATSFRTGPNTIYF. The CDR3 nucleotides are TGTGCCACCAGCTTTAGGACAGGGCCGAACACCATATATTTT.

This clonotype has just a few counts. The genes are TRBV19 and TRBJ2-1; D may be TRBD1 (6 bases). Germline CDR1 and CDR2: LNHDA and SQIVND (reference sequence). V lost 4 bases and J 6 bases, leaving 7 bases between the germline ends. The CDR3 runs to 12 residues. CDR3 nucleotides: TGTGCCAGTAGTAGGGACATCAATGAGCAGTTCTTC. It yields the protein CASSRDINEQFF.

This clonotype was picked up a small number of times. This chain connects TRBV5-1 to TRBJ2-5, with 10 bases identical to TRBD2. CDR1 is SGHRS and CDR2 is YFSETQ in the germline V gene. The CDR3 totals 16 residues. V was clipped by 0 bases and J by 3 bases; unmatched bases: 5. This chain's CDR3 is CASSLGLGTSEETQYF. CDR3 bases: TGCGCCAGCAGCTTGGGTCTGGGGACTAGCGAAGAGACCCAGTACTTC.

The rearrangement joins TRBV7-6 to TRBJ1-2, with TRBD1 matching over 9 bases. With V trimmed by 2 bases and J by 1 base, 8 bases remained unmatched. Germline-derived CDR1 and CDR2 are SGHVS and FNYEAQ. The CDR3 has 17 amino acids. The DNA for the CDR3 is TGTGCCAGCAGCTTATCTACAGGGGGCGGGGGTAACTATGGCTACACCTTC. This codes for CASSLSTGGGGNYGYTF.

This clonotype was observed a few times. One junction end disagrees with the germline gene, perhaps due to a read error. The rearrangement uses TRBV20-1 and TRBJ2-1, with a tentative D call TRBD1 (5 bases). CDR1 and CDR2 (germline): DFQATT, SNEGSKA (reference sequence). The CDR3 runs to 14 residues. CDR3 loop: CSAIRVLGDNEQFF. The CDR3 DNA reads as TGCAGCGCTATCAGGGTTCTAGGTGACAATGAGCAGTTCTTC.

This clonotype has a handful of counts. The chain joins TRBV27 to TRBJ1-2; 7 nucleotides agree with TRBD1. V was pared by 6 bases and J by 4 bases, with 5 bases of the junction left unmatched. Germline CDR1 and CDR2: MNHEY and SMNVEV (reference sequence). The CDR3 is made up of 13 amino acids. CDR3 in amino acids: CASRTGPSYGYTF. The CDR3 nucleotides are TGTGCCAGCAGGACAGGGCCGTCCTATGGCTACACCTTC.